This passage covers 32 T cell receptor beta chains from one sample sequenced in a study of beta chain features in type 1 diabetes. The investigators reverse transcribed all of the isolated RNA, so they sequenced expressed TCRB transcripts. Data came from immunoSEQ multiplex PCR; TCRdb stores just in-frame clones and leaves some out. The sample lists around 130,000 clones, roughly 15% seen once, with 2% to 3% in the top ten. Antigens of these TCRs are unknown. Study-wide points: People with Type 1 diabetes carried modestly yet significantly shorter TCRB CDR3s in all four CD4+ subsets.

The sample was central memory CD4+ T cells from blood. The receptors originated from a man aged 25-45 years with type 1 diabetes.

Only a few counts were recorded for this clone. This chain links TRBV7-3 with TRBJ2-3; 8 bases fit TRBD1. Trimming at V came to 4 bases and at J to 1 base, leaving 4 bases not matched to a gene. The CDR3 is 15 amino acids. Per germline, CDR1 SGHTA and CDR2 FQGTGA. This CDR3 reads CASSYQGAGTDTQYF. CDR3 nucleotides: TGTGCCAGCAGCTACCAGGGGGCCGGCACAGATACGCAGTATTTT.

The CDR3 sequence is CASRLAGQSSYNEQFF. For the CDR3, the DNA is TGTGCCAGCAGACTGGCGGGGCAGAGCTCCTACAATGAGCAGTTCTTC. The chain employs TRBV27 and TRBJ2-1, with TRBD2 as a possible D gene (6 bases). Germline V lookup: CDR1 MNHEY, CDR2 SMNVEV (reference sequence). The CDR3 runs to 16 residues. With 6 bases removed from V and 0 bases from J, the gap between germline ends came to 15 bases.

The J gene is TRBJ1-2, the V gene TRBV6-1; D might be TRBD1 (6 bases). The germline V gene encodes CDR1 MNHNS and CDR2 SASEGT. V dropped 4 bases and J dropped 2 bases, with 8 bases sitting between them. The CDR3 spans 13 residues. CDR3 sequence (DNA): TGTGCCAGCAGTGCTGGACAGAACTATGGCTACACCTTC. Translating it yields CASSAGQNYGYTF.

This clone was picked up many times. The gene calls are TRBV18 and TRBJ1-4; 8 nucleotides line up with TRBD1. Germline-derived CDR1 and CDR2 are KGHSH and LQKENI. The CDR3 loop spans 13 amino acids. V dropped 7 bases and J dropped 7; count of bases not matched to a gene: 5. The CDR3 bases are TGTGCCAGCTACGGACAGGGAGGTGAAAAACTGTTTTTT. Its protein product is CASYGQGGEKLFF.

This clone has ten or more counts. This chain connects TRBV28 to TRBJ2-1, with D tentatively TRBD1 or TRBD2 (5 bases each). The CDR3 runs to 15 residues. The V and J ends lost 4 bases and 9 bases respectively, with 19 bases between them. Germline V gives CDR1 MDHEN, CDR2 SYDVKM. Written as DNA, the CDR3 is TGTGCCAGCAGTTCCCCAAAACTAGGGGCTGGTGAGCAGTTCTTC. Protein sequence: CASSSPKLGAGEQFF. The whole variable domain, filled in from reference TRBV28 and TRBJ2-1, reads DVKVTQSSRYLVKRTGEKVFLECVQDMDHENMFWYRQDPGLGLRLIYFSYDVKMKEKGDIPEGYSVSREKKERFSLILESASTNQTSMYLCASSSPKLGAGEQFFGPGTRLTVL.

The gene calls are TRBV29-1 and TRBJ1-2; 8 bases agree with TRBD1. With 6 bases clipped from V and 7 bases from J, the junction kept 7 bases outside the gene matches. Germline V gene lookup returns CDR1 SQVTM and CDR2 ANQGSEA. The CDR3 has 12 amino acids. CDR3 nucleotide sequence: TGCAGCGTGGGACAGGTACTTGGTGGCTACACCTTC. Translating it yields CSVGQVLGGYTF. Using reference TRBV29-1 and TRBJ1-2 for the parts outside the CDR3, the full variable domain is SAVISQKPSRDICQRGTSLTIQCQVDSQVTMMFWYRQQPGQSLTLIATANQGSEATYESGFVIDKFPISRPNLTFSTLTVSNMSPEDSSIYLCSVGQVLGGYTFGSGTRLTVV.

This CDR3 reads CASSRIGQGLYF. In DNA form, the CDR3 reads TGTGCCAGCAGCCGCATCGGTCAAGGCCTGTACTTC. The chain uses TRBV7-2 and TRBJ2-7; no clear D. CDR3 size: 12 residues. Deletions cut 5 bases from V and 12 bases from J, with 17 bases between. The germline CDR1 and CDR2 sequences are SGHTA and FQGNSA.

This chain connects TRBV29-1 to TRBJ1-2, with D tentatively TRBD1 (6 bases). Germline loops: CDR1 SQVTM, CDR2 ANQGSEA. Between the trimmed V and J ends, which lost 7 bases and 5 bases, there was a span of 8 bases. The CDR3 extends over 10 amino acids. CDR3 residues: CSADSYGYTF. DNA for the CDR3: TGCAGCGCGGACAGTTATGGCTACACCTTC.

This clone was detected a few times. The chain recombines TRBV11-2 with TRBJ2-7, with a tentative D call TRBD2 (5 bases). There are 12 residues in the CDR3. The V end lost 4 bases, the J end lost 4 bases, and 8 bases lay between the germline ends. CDR1 and CDR2 (germline): SGHAT, FQNNGV. For the CDR3, the DNA is TGTGCCAGCAGCTCACGCGGGTACGAGCAGTACTTC. It specifies CASSSRGYEQYF.

This clone has only a few counts. V is TRBV5-1 and J is TRBJ2-3; TRBD2 aligns across 7 bases. Germline values: CDR1 SGHRS, CDR2 YFSETQ. This CDR3 is 17 amino acids long. Trimming cost V 4 bases and J 0 bases; bases outside gene matches: 11. CDR3 loop: CASSPNYGGGSTDTQYF. The CDR3 DNA reads TGCGCCAGCAGCCCCAACTATGGCGGGGGAAGCACAGATACGCAGTATTTT.

The chain has TRBV11-3 and TRBJ2-7; no reliable D call. Germline values: CDR1 SGHNT, CDR2 YENEEA. Trimming shortened V by 3 bases and J by 6 bases, and 12 bases separated the two germline ends. The CDR3 consists of 13 residues. CDR3 DNA: TGTGCCAGCAGCTTCGACGGTTCGGGCGAGCAGTACTTC. Encoded protein: CASSFDGSGEQYF.

The J gene is TRBJ1-1, the V gene TRBV14; 8 bases line up with TRBD1. Trimming took 4 bases from V and 5 from J; bases not matched to a gene: 9. The CDR3 covers 15 residues. Germline V gives CDR1 SGHDN, CDR2 FVKESK. The chain's CDR3 is CASSPPRGRWTEAFF. DNA for the CDR3: TGTGCCAGCAGCCCACCCAGGGGGCGGTGGACTGAAGCTTTCTTT.

The chain recombines TRBV6-5 with TRBJ1-6; D is uncertain. V was clipped by 0 bases and J by 5 bases, with 11 bases between them. CDR3 length equals 16 residues. Germline V gene sequence: CDR1 MNHEY, CDR2 SVGAGI. The CDR3 spells CASSYSWGLDNSPLHF. CDR3 in DNA: TGTGCCAGCAGTTACTCGTGGGGTTTGGATAATTCACCCCTCCACTTT.

CDR3 coding DNA: TGTGCCAGCAGCTTTGAGGGGGCGCTTGGGGCCAACGTCCTGACTTTC. It translates to CASSFEGALGANVLTF. This chain uses TRBV7-8 with TRBJ2-6; 7 bases match TRBD1. Germline V lookup: CDR1 SGHVS, CDR2 FQNEAQ. The trim removed 3 bases at V and 3 bases at J, leaving 5 bases unmatched. The CDR3 covers 16 residues.

The sample holds a few counts of this clone. The chain couples TRBV23-1 to TRBJ2-5; D assignment may be TRBD1 or TRBD2 (5 bases each). TRBV23-1 is labeled an ORF, and its function is uncertain. The V end was cut by 0 bases, the J end by 5 bases, with 16 bases between. The CDR3 runs to 16 residues. In DNA, the CDR3 is TGCGCCAGCAGTCAATCGATGGGGGAGCCCCGGGAGACCCAGTACTTC. Encoded protein: CASSQSMGEPRETQYF.

The rearrangement uses TRBV7-2 and TRBJ2-1; D unclear. CDR1 and CDR2 (germline): SGHTA, FQGNSA. The CDR3 is 16 amino acids. Trimming cost V 4 bases and J 0 bases, with 13 bases left between them. The CDR3 region is CASSSRTESSYNEQFF. The DNA of the CDR3 is TGTGCCAGCAGCTCCCGGACCGAAAGCTCCTACAATGAGCAGTTCTTC.

This chain links TRBV29-1 with TRBJ2-7; tentative D call: TRBD2 (5 bases). The CDR3 contains 12 residues. The germline V gene encodes CDR1 SQVTM and CDR2 ANQGSEA. V gave up 4 bases and J gave up 3 bases, with 10 bases separating them. The CDR3 nucleotides are TGCAGCGTTGGGGTTAGCGACTACGAGCAGTACTTC. Amino acid sequence: CSVGVSDYEQYF.

The V call is TRBV7-2, the J call TRBJ2-7; maybe TRBD1 (6 bases). The CDR3 extends over 15 amino acids. From germline, CDR1 is SGHTA and CDR2 FQGNSA. V was clipped by 2 bases and J by 4 bases, with 15 bases between them. CDR3 nucleotides: TGTGCCAGCAGCTTAACAGGAACAGGGTTATACGAGCAGTACTTC. Amino acid sequence: CASSLTGTGLYEQYF.

This chain links TRBV14 with TRBJ2-3; no clear D. CDR3 length: 12 amino acids. With 4 bases removed from V and 4 bases from J, the gap between germline ends came to 6 bases. The germline V gene has CDR1 SGHDN and CDR2 FVKESK. The CDR3 region has the DNA TGTGCCAGCAGCCCTAGGGCAGATACGCAGTATTTT. This sequence encodes CASSPRADTQYF.

CDR3 in amino acids: CASSKRASPYGYTF. CDR3 DNA sequence: TGTGCCAGCAGTAAACGGGCCAGTCCCTATGGCTACACCTTC. The chain carries TRBV6-6 and TRBJ1-2; no clear D gene. Per the germline V gene, CDR1 is MNHNY and CDR2 is SVGAGI (reference sequence). The CDR3 length is 14 residues. The germline V and J ends were trimmed by 5 bases and 4 bases, with 14 bases remaining between them.

This clone has only a few counts. One end of the junction is discordant with germline, which a read error may explain. The V gene is TRBV7-7, the J gene TRBJ2-3, with 9 positions matching TRBD1. Per the germline V gene, CDR1 is SSHAT and CDR2 is FNYEAQ (reference sequence). CDR3 length equals 14 residues. The CDR3 spells CASSRGQGIDTQYF. DNA of the CDR3: TGTGCTAGCAGCCGCGGACAGGGGATAGATACGCAGTATTTT.

J is TRBJ1-6 and V is TRBV4-3, with D unresolved. Germline V gene lookup returns CDR1 LGHNA and CDR2 YSLEER. Trimming stripped 0 bases from V and 7 bases from J, with 7 bases between. The length of the CDR3 is 14 residues. CDR3 nucleotides: TGCGCCAGCAGCCAAGAATTCAGGAATTCACCCCTCCACTTT. Translated: CASSQEFRNSPLHF.

V usage is TRBV5-1 and J usage is TRBJ2-2, with a possible D match to TRBD1 (6 bases). CDR1 and CDR2 (germline): SGHRS, YFSETQ. Trimming stripped 4 bases from V and 5 bases from J, with 15 bases between. This CDR3 comprises 15 residues. As DNA, the CDR3 is TGCGCCAGCAGCGTAGGGACATCAAGAACCGGGGAGCTGTTTTTT. Its protein is CASSVGTSRTGELFF.

The sample holds a few counts of this clone. J is TRBJ1-2 and V is TRBV5-5, with D possibly matching TRBD1 (5 bases). The V end was cut by 1 base, the J end by 0 bases, with 7 bases between. CDR1 SGHKS and CDR2 YYEKEE come from the germline V gene (reference sequence). The CDR3 has 14 amino acids. The CDR3 DNA reads as TGTGCCAGCAGCTTGCAACAGGCTAACTATGGCTACACCTTC. As protein: CASSLQQANYGYTF.

J is TRBJ2-3 and V is TRBV29-1, with 7 nucleotides matching TRBD1. CDR3 size: 13 residues. V lost 6 bases to trimming and J lost 0 bases; unmatched junction nucleotides: 3. CDR1 and CDR2 (germline): SQVTM, ANQGSEA. CDR3 region: CSVGTASTDTQYF. The CDR3 DNA reads TGCAGCGTGGGGACAGCCAGCACAGATACGCAGTATTTT.

There are a few counts of this clone. J is TRBJ2-3 and V is TRBV4-3; 10 nucleotides agree with TRBD2. The CDR3 sequence is 17 residues long. Germline V lookup: CDR1 LGHNA, CDR2 YSLEER. With 1 base clipped from V and 2 bases from J, the junction kept 6 bases outside the gene matches. The CDR3 is CASSQAQRGGLTDTQYF. CDR3 coding DNA: TGCGCCAGCAGCCAAGCCCAGCGGGGGGGCCTCACAGATACGCAGTATTTT.

This chain connects TRBV29-1 to TRBJ2-7; TRBD1 is a possible D gene (6 bases). The germline gives CDR1 SQVTM, CDR2 ANQGSEA. This CDR3 is 14 amino acids long. V lost 7 bases and J 4 bases, leaving 20 bases between the germline ends. CDR3 in DNA: TGCAGCGCTACAGGGAACGTTGGACGGTACGAGCAGTACTTC. As protein: CSATGNVGRYEQYF.

The J gene is TRBJ2-1, the V gene TRBV7-2; no clear D. CDR1 and CDR2 from the germline V gene are SGHTA and FQGNSA. V lost 5 bases and J 5 bases, leaving 10 bases between the germline ends. This CDR3 contains 13 residues. The CDR3: CASSVRRNNEQFF. CDR3 nucleotides: TGTGCCAGCAGCGTCCGCAGAAACAATGAGCAGTTCTTC.

V and J are TRBV7-2 and TRBJ2-7, with TRBD1 matching 8 bases. J was trimmed by 2 bases and V by 4 bases; bases with no gene match: 4. CDR1 and CDR2 from the germline V gene are SGHTA and FQGNSA. The CDR3 sequence is 14 residues long. CDR3 in amino acids: CASSYGTGPYEQYF. Written as DNA, the CDR3 is TGTGCCAGCAGCTACGGGACAGGTCCCTACGAGCAGTACTTC.

This clone has only a few counts. The junction does not match germline at one end; this may be a read error. V gene TRBV7-2 combines with J gene TRBJ2-5; D is uncertain. Germline V gives CDR1 SGHTA, CDR2 FQGNSA. This CDR3 is built from 14 residues. The chain's CDR3 is CASSLGPDQETQYF. The CDR3, as DNA: TGTGCCAGCAGCTTAGGACCCGACCAGGAGACCCAGTACTTC.

The V call is TRBV7-2, the J call TRBJ2-1; 10 bases match TRBD2. CDR1 is SGHTA and CDR2 is FQGNSA in the germline V gene. There are 16 residues in the CDR3. With 0 bases clipped from V and 8 bases from J, the junction kept 7 bases outside the gene matches. In nucleotides, the CDR3 is TGTGCCAGCAGCTTAGCAGCGGGGGGGCCGACTCATGAGCAGTTCTTC. Translated: CASSLAAGGPTHEQFF.

This clone was detected only a few times. The chain carries TRBV4-2 and TRBJ1-2; tentatively, D is TRBD1 (6 bases). Germline CDR1 LGHNA, CDR2 YNFKEQ. With 3 bases removed from V and 2 bases from J, the gap between germline ends came to 13 bases. The CDR3 length is 15 residues. CDR3 loop: CASSHLSTGNYGYTF. The DNA for the CDR3 is TGTGCCAGCAGCCATCTTTCAACAGGGAACTATGGCTACACCTTC.